The rows below give T cell receptor beta chains drawn from one sample of a study of OX40 agonist ivuxolimab in advanced cancers. Clones were read by immunoSEQ multiplex PCR, and TCRdb kept only the in-frame ones, dropping some. The sample holds around 80,000 clones, 90% to 95% seen once. The specimen was CD4+ or CD8+ T cells sorted from blood, collected in a trial of the OX40 agonist ivuxolimab. Receptor source: an adult with an advanced solid tumor such as melanoma, head and neck, liver or kidney cancer. CDR3s include the opening cysteine and the closing phenylalanine or tryptophan. The D gene is left open where the match is weak. Rows may omit the clone size; those that give it use once, few, many or a size class.

once NA TRBJ1-1 TRBV7-8 TGTGCCAGCAGCTCTCGACAGGAACTCAACACTGAAGCTTTCTTT CASSSRQELNTEAFF
NA NA TRBJ2-5 TRBV18 TGTGCCAGTAGAATGGGCAGCCAAGAGACCCAGTACTTC CASRMGSQETQYF
NA NA TRBJ1-1 TRBV5-1 TGCGCCAGCAGCTCCGGACCCGCGGCGGCTGAAGCTTTCTTT CASSSGPAAAEAFF
NA NA TRBJ2-7 TRBV4-2 TGTGCCAGCAGCCCCCAGGCACCGGCCGAGCAGTACTTC CASSPQAPAEQYF
NA NA TRBJ2-5 TRBV18 TGTGCCAGCTCACCAGTAGCAGGTCCGGGACGTCAAGAGACCCAGTACTTC CASSPVAGPGRQETQYF
NA TRBD1 TRBJ2-5 TRBV11-3 TGTGCCAGCAGCCCTACAGGGGTTCTAGAGACCCAGTACTTC CASSPTGVLETQYF
NA TRBD1 TRBJ1-4 TRBV5-1 TGCGCCAGCAGCACGACAGGGCGGGCATCAACTAATGAAAAACTGTTTTTT CASSTTGRASTNEKLFF
NA TRBD1 TRBJ1-5 TRBV28 TGTGCCAGCAGTCTGTTAAGGGGGCCGAGCAATCAGCCCCAGCATTTT CASSLLRGPSNQPQHF
once TRBD1 TRBJ1-6 TRBV25-1 TGTGCCAGCAGTGATCGGGACAGGGGGCACAGTTCACCCCTCCACTTT CASSDRDRGHSSPLHF
NA TRBD1 TRBJ2-6 TRBV7-9 TGTGCCAGCAGCTTAAGGACAGGGAGAGAGGGGGCCAACGTCCTGACTTTC CASSLRTGREGANVLTF
NA TRBD1 TRBJ2-7 TRBV11-2 TGTGCCAGCAGCTTAGATCGGGACAGGGGTTACGAGCAGTACTTC CASSLDRDRGYEQYF
NA TRBD2 TRBJ2-1 TRBV2 TGTGCCAGCCGACCCGGGACTAGCGGAAACTACAATGAGCAGTTCTTC CASRPGTSGNYNEQFF
NA TRBD1 TRBJ2-1 TRBV7-2 TGTGCCAGCAGCTCACAGGGGGCGGACTACAATGAGCAGTTCTTC CASSSQGADYNEQFF
few NA TRBJ2-7 TRBV5-1 TGCGCCAGCAGCTTGGGACAGCTCCCCTCCTACGAGCAGTACTTC CASSLGQLPSYEQYF
NA TRBD1 TRBJ1-3 TRBV19 TGTGCCAGTAGACAGGGACAGGGGGCATCTGGAAACACCATATATTTT CASRQGQGASGNTIYF
NA TRBD2 TRBJ2-3 TRBV5-1 TGCGCCAGCAGCTTGGCGGGGGGACCAGATACGCAGTATTTT CASSLAGGPDTQYF
NA NA TRBJ1-1 TRBV28 TGTGCCAGCAGTCCGTGGGGCAGGGGACTCACTGAAGCTTTCTTT CASSPWGRGLTEAFF
NA NA TRBJ2-3 TRBV5-1 TGCGCCAGCAGCCCGAACAGCAGCCCGACGATAGATACGCAGTATTTT CASSPNSSPTIDTQYF
NA NA TRBJ2-3 TRBV7-2 TGTGCCAGCAGCCCCCGACTAGTCACAGATACGCAGTATTTT CASSPRLVTDTQYF
NA NA TRBJ1-1 TRBV7-9 TGTGCCAGCAGCCAACTTTTTGAAGCTTTCTTT CASSQLFEAFF
NA NA TRBJ1-2 TRBV28 TGTGCCAGCAGTTCTCATCCGGGGGGCTACACCTTC CASSSHPGGYTF
NA NA TRBJ1-5 TRBV28 TGTGCCAGCAGTTTAGGGGGTTTATCGTGGACCCAGCATTTT CASSLGGLSWTQHF
NA TRBD2 TRBJ2-2 TRBV28 TGTGCCAGCAGTCTCGGACCGGGATACCGACTAGCCTTAAGTGCGTCCGGGGAGCTGTTTTTT CASSLGPGYRLALSASGELFF
NA TRBD2 TRBJ2-5 TRBV5-1 TGCGCCAGCAGCTTGACTAGCGGGAGTGAGACCCAGTACTTC CASSLTSGSETQYF
NA NA TRBJ2-1 TRBV5-1 TGCGCCAGCAGGATAGAAACCGCGTACAATGAGCAGTTCTTC CASRIETAYNEQFF
NA TRBD1 TRBJ2-7 TRBV25-1 TGTGCCAGCAGGGACAGGGCCTACGAGCAGTACTTC CASRDRAYEQYF
NA TRBD2 TRBJ2-3 TRBV7-2 TGTGCCAGCAGCTCACCCAGCGGGAGTAGAGATACGCAGTATTTT CASSSPSGSRDTQYF
NA NA TRBJ1-2 TRBV28 TGTGCCAGCAGTTTAAGTGAAAGGTGGGGTGGCTACACCTTC CASSLSERWGGYTF
NA TRBD1 TRBJ1-1 TRBV30 TGTGCCTGGAGTAGGGACACAGGGGGCGCTTTCTTT CAWSRDTGGAFF
NA TRBD2 TRBJ2-2 TRBV7-2 TGTGCCAGCAGCCGAAGGACTAGCGGAATAACCGGGGAGCTGTTTTTT CASSRRTSGITGELFF
NA NA TRBJ2-4 TRBV7-2 TGTGCCACTACCGTAGCGGCATACATCACTGATGCCAAAAACATTCAGTACTTC CATTVAAYITDAKNIQYF
NA NA TRBJ2-1 TRBV7-9 TGTGCCAGCAGCTTAGCTAGCGGAGGCTACAATGAGCAGTTCTTC CASSLASGGYNEQFF
NA TRBD2 TRBJ2-7 TRBV7-2 TGTGCCAGTTCGGGACTAGCTGCCCACGAGCAGTACTTC CASSGLAAHEQYF
NA TRBD1 TRBJ2-2 TRBV6-6 TGTGCCAGCAGCAGAGGACAGGAGACAACCGGGGAGCTGTTTTTT CASSRGQETTGELFF
NA TRBD1 TRBJ2-7 TRBV6-5 TGTGCCAGTCACACTAGGGACAGTTTTTACGAGCAGTACTTC CASHTRDSFYEQYF
once NA TRBJ2-7 TRBV19 TGTGCCAGAGGCTACAGGGAATCCTACGAGCAGTACTTC CARGYRESYEQYF
NA NA TRBJ1-5 TRBV28 TGTGCCAGCACTTGGGGGCCAGTTGGGAATCAGCCCCAGCATTTT CASTWGPVGNQPQHF
NA TRBD2 TRBJ2-5 TRBV5-4 TGTGCCAGCAGTTCGGGACTAGCGGGACAAGAGACCCAGTACTTC CASSSGLAGQETQYF
NA TRBD1 TRBJ2-7 TRBV28 TGTGCCAGCCTGGGACAGGGGCCTGGCGAGCAGTACTTC CASLGQGPGEQYF
NA TRBD1 TRBJ2-2 TRBV29-1 TGCAGCGCCTCCCCCGGGACAGGGGGCACCGGGGAGCTGTTTTTT CSASPGTGGTGELFF
NA NA TRBJ1-2 TRBV28 TGTGCCAGCAGTACCTTGGAAAGCTACACCTTC CASSTLESYTF
NA TRBD2 TRBJ2-3 TRBV5-1 TGCGCCAGCAGCTTGGATACTAGCGGGATTAGCACAGATACGCAGTATTTT CASSLDTSGISTDTQYF
NA NA TRBJ1-2 TRBV28 TGTGCCAGCAGTCGGGGGAGGGGCGCACGTGGCTACACCTTC CASSRGRGARGYTF
NA TRBD1 TRBJ1-4 TRBV28 TGTGCCAGCAGTTCGGGACAGACTAATGAAAAACTGTTTTTT CASSSGQTNEKLFF
NA TRBD2 TRBJ2-7 TRBV5-4 TGTGCCAGCAGCGGAGGGGAGGGACGGGCCTACGAGCAGTACTTC CASSGGEGRAYEQYF
NA NA TRBJ2-7 TRBV6-6 TGTGCCAGCAGCTTACTGGTCCCCAACTACGAGCAGTACTTC CASSLLVPNYEQYF
NA TRBD1 TRBJ1-2 TRBV11-2 TGTGCCAGCAGCTCGTCCAGGGGGAACTATGGCTACACCTTC CASSSSRGNYGYTF
NA NA TRBJ2-1 TRBV4-3 TGCGCCAGCAGCCAAGATCCAAAGTACAATGAGCAGTTCTTC CASSQDPKYNEQFF
NA NA TRBJ1-2 TRBV18 TGTGCCAGCTCACCACCGTCAAGGGCGAGGGGCTACACCTTC CASSPPSRARGYTF
NA NA TRBJ2-1 TRBV28 TGTGCCAGCAGACTCTTAGACAATGAGCAGTTCTTC CASRLLDNEQFF
NA TRBD1 TRBJ2-7 TRBV18 TGTGCCAGCTCACCGTTCGGGACAGGGATCTACGAGCAGTACTTC CASSPFGTGIYEQYF
NA TRBD2 TRBJ2-5 TRBV4-1 TGCGCCAGCAGCCAAGCTTACCCGGGACTAGCGGGAGAGACCCAGTACTTC CASSQAYPGLAGETQYF
NA NA TRBJ2-1 TRBV6-5 TGTGCCAGCAGTTCCGGGCGCCCGAGCAATGAGCAGTTCTTC CASSSGRPSNEQFF